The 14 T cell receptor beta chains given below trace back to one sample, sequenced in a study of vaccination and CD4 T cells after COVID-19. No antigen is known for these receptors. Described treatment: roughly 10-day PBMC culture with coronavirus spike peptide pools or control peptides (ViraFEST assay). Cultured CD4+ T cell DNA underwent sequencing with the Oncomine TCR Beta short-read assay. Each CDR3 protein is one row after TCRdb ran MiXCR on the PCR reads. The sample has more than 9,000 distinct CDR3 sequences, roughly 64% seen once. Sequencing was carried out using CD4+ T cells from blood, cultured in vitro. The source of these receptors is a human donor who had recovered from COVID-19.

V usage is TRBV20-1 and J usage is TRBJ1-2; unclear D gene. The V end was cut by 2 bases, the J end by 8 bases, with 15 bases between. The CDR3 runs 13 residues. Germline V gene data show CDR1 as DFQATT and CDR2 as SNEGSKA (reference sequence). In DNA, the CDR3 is TGCAGTGCTAGAATGGCGGACGGATGGGGCTACACCTTC. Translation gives CSARMADGWGYTF.

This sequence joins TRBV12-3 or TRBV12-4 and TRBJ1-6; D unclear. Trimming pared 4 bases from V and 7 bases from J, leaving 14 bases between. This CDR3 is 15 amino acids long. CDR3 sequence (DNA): TGTGCCAGCAGTTCCCCGGGATCTATCAATTCACCCCTCCACTTT. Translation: CASSSPGSINSPLHF.

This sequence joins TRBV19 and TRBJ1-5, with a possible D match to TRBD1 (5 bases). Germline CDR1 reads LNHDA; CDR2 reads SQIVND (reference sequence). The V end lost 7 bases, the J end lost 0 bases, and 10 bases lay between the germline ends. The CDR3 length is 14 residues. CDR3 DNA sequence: TGTGCCAGTATGTGGGGCTATAGCAATCAGCCCCAGCATTTT. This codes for CASMWGYSNQPQHF.

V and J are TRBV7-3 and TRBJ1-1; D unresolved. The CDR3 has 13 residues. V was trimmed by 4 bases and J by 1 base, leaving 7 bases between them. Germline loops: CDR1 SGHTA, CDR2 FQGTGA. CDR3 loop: CASSSNKNTEAFF. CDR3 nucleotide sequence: TGTGCCAGCAGCTCTAACAAGAACACTGAAGCTTTCTTT.

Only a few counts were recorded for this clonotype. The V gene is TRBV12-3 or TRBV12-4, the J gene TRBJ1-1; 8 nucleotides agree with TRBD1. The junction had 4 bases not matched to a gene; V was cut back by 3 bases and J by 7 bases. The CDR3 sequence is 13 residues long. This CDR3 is CASSFQGAGEAFF. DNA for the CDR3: TGTGCCAGCAGTTTTCAGGGGGCGGGTGAAGCTTTCTTT.

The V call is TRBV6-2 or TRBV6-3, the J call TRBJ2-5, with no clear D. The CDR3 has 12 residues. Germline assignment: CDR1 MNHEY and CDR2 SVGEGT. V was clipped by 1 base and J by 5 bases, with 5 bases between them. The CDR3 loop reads CASSYWLETQYF. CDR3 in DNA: TGTGCCAGCAGTTACTGGCTCGAGACCCAGTACTTC.

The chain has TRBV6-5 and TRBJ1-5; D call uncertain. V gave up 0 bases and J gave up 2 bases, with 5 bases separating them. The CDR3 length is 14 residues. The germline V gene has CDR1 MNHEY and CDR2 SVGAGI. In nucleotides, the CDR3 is TGTGCCAGCAGTTACTCGGACGGCAATCAGCCCCAGCATTTT. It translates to CASSYSDGNQPQHF.

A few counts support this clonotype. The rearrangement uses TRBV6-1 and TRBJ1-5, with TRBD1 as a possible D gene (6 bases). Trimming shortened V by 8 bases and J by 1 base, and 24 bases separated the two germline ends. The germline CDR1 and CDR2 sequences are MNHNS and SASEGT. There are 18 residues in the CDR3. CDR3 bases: TGTGCCAGCTGGGGGAAAACAGGGAGGGCATTAAGCAATCAGCCCCAGCATTTT. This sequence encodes CASWGKTGRALSNQPQHF.

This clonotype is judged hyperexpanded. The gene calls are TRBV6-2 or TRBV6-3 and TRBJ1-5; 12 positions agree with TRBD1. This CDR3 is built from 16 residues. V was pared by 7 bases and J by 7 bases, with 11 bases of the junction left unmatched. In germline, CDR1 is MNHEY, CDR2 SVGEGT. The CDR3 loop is CASTRGTGGFRQPQHF. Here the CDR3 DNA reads TGTGCCAGCACCCGCGGGACAGGGGGCTTCCGGCAGCCCCAGCATTTT.

CDR3 coding DNA: TGCAGTGCTAGGCTGGGGGTGAGTGAAGCTTTCTTT. Translation gives CSARLGVSEAFF. V is TRBV20-1 and J is TRBJ1-1, with D possibly matching TRBD1 (5 bases). This CDR3 comprises 12 residues. Germline-derived CDR1 and CDR2 are DFQATT and SNEGSKA (reference sequence). The V end was cut by 3 bases, the J end by 7 bases, with 12 bases between.

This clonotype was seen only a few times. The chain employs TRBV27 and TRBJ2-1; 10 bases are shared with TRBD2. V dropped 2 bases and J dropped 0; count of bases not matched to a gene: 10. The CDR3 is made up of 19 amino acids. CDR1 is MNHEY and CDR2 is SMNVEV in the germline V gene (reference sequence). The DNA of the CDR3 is TGTGCCAGCAGTTTACGGGGGGATGGACTAGCGGCCTCCTACAATGAGCAGTTCTTC. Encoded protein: CASSLRGDGLAASYNEQFF.

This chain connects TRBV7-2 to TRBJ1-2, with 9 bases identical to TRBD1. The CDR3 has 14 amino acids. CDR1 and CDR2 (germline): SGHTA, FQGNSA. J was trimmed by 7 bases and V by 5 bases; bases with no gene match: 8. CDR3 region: CASSASGTGFGYTF. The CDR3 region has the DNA TGTGCCAGCAGCGCAAGCGGGACAGGGTTTGGCTACACCTTC.

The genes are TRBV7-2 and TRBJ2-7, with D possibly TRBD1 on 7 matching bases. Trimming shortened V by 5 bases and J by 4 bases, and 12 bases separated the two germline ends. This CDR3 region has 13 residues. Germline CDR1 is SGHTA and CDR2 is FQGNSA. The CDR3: CASSPGGWYEQYF. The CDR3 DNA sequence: TGTGCCAGCAGCCCAGGGGGGTGGTACGAGCAGTACTTC.

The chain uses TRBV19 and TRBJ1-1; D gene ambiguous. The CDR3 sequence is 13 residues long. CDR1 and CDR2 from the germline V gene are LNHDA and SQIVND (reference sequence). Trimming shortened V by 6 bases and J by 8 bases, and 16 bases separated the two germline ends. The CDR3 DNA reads TGTGCCAGTAGGACTAGGAACGAACCAGAAGCTTTCTTT. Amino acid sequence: CASRTRNEPEAFF. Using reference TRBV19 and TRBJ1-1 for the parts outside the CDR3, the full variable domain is DGGITQSPKYLFRKEGQNVTLSCEQNLNHDAMYWYRQDPGQGLRLIYYSQIVNDFQKGDIAEGYSVSREKKESFPLTVTSAQKNPTAFYLCASRTRNEPEAFFGQGTRLTVV.